One sample yielded the 15 T cell receptor beta chains listed below, sequenced in a study of T cells expressing NK-cell markers. For each CDR3 protein, TCRdb gives one entry from its re-call of the 5' RACE reads, without DNA. Found here are roughly 280,000 distinct CDR3 sequences; the top ten clones hold 0.3% to 0.45%. Sequencing input: blood T cells: a sorted CD56 or NKG2C T cell subset, CD4+ or CD8+ T cells, or bulk PBMC T cells (not recorded which). All receptors come from a man younger than 35 in good health.

This sequence joins TRBV10-3 and TRBJ2-2; TCRdb picks TRBD1, but there is no DNA to check that call. Germline-derived CDR1 and CDR2 are ENHRY and SYGVKD. This CDR3 spans 14 amino acids. The CDR3 sequence: CAIGAGANTGELFF.

Here the CDR3 reads CASSEALTSKATDTQYF. This rearrangement joins TRBV6-1 to TRBJ2-3. This CDR3 comprises 17 residues. The germline V gene encodes CDR1 MNHNS and CDR2 SASEGT.

The chain links TRBV11-1 to TRBJ1-2. CDR1 is SGHAT and CDR2 is FQDESV in the germline V gene (reference sequence). The CDR3 is made up of 18 amino acids. This CDR3 reads CASSSPTEIPLPNYGYTF.

The chain is built from TRBV18 and TRBJ2-3; TCRdb calls TRBD2, which cannot be checked without DNA. Germline V lookup: CDR1 KGHSH, CDR2 LQKENI. This CDR3 has 16 amino acids. CDR3 in amino acids: CASSPPGLALQHTQYF. Supplemented by reference TRBV18 and TRBJ2-3, the full variable domain reads NAGVMQNPRHLVRRRGQEARLRCSPMKGHSHVYWYRQLPEEGLKFMVYLQKENIIDESGMPKERFSAEFPKEGPSILRIQQVVRGDSAAYFCASSPPGLALQHTQYFGPGTRLTVL.

This chain joins TRBV4-3 and TRBJ2-5; TCRdb picks TRBD1, but there is no DNA to check that call. The CDR3 sequence is 15 residues long. CDR1 and CDR2 (germline): LGHNA, YSLEER. Here the CDR3 reads CASSQDRQGWETQYF.

The chain joins TRBV5-1 to TRBJ2-1; the D call from TCRdb, TRBD1, cannot be confirmed without DNA. CDR3 length equals 14 residues. The germline CDR1 and CDR2 sequences are SGHRS and YFSETQ. Here the CDR3 reads CASSLGQGYNEQFF.

V usage is TRBV7-3 and J usage is TRBJ2-1; TCRdb's D call, TRBD2, is unchecked because there is no DNA. Germline V gene lookup returns CDR1 SGHTA and CDR2 FQGTGA. The CDR3 consists of 14 residues. The CDR3 region is CASSLFGSREEQFF. Looking up the rest from reference TRBV7-3 and TRBJ2-1 gives the full variable domain: GAGVSQTPSNKVTEKGKYVELRCDPISGHTALYWYRQSLGQGPEFLIYFQGTGAADDSGLPNDRFFAVRPEGSVSTLKIQRTERGDSAVYLCASSLFGSREEQFFGPGTRLTVL.

This rearrangement joins TRBV6-2 or TRBV6-3 to TRBJ2-7; the D call from TCRdb, TRBD1, cannot be confirmed without DNA. Germline V gene sequence: CDR1 MNHEY, CDR2 SVGEGT. CDR3 size: 11 residues. CDR3 in amino acids: CASSLRQEQYF.

The gene calls are TRBV18 and TRBJ2-1. The V gene's germline CDR1 is KGHSH and CDR2 LQKENI. The CDR3 length is 16 residues. The CDR3 reads CASSPPRLALNNEQFF.

CDR3 region: CSARIAGGANTQYF. The V call is TRBV20-1, the J call TRBJ2-3; no DNA is available, so the TRBD2 call from TCRdb remains unchecked. The germline V gene has CDR1 DFQATT and CDR2 SNEGSKA (reference sequence). The CDR3 is 14 amino acids.

The chain employs TRBV18 and TRBJ1-1. CDR1 and CDR2 (germline): KGHSH, LQKENI. The CDR3 runs 13 residues. CDR3 in amino acids: CASSPEVQPEAFF. The full variable domain, with the rest looked up from reference TRBV18 and TRBJ1-1, is NAGVMQNPRHLVRRRGQEARLRCSPMKGHSHVYWYRQLPEEGLKFMVYLQKENIIDESGMPKERFSAEFPKEGPSILRIQQVVRGDSAAYFCASSPEVQPEAFFGQGTRLTVV.

The chain joins TRBV10-3 to TRBJ2-3. This CDR3 comprises 12 residues. The germline V gene encodes CDR1 ENHRY and CDR2 SYGVKD. CDR3 protein: CAISGPSDTQYF.

This chain uses TRBV7-9 with TRBJ2-1. Looked up from germline, CDR1 is SEHNR and CDR2 is FQNEAQ (reference sequence). The CDR3 runs 13 residues. The CDR3 protein is CASSLGVANEQFF. Variable domain in full (rest from reference TRBV7-9 and TRBJ2-1): DTGVSQNPRHKITKRGQNVTFRCDPISEHNRLYWYRQTLGQGPEFLTYFQNEAQLEKSRLLSDRFSAERPKGSFSTLEIQRTEQGDSAMYLCASSLGVANEQFFGPGTRLTVL.

The rearrangement uses TRBV5-5 and TRBJ2-3. The CDR3 runs 14 residues. The germline V gene has CDR1 SGHKS and CDR2 YYEKEE (reference sequence). Here the CDR3 reads CASSLRLRTDTQYF.

V and J are TRBV11-2 and TRBJ2-1; no DNA is available, so the TRBD1 call from TCRdb remains unchecked. This CDR3 region has 15 residues. Germline CDR1 SGHAT, CDR2 FQNNGV. CDR3 amino acids: CASSSGTGNFNEQFF.